Here is one T cell receptor (beta chain) with its context. This sample was taken from a study of blood T cell repertoires in COVID-19. Study summary: Some COVID-19 samples were acute and others convalescent; all came from the United States, Italy and Spain. Sample material is recorded as cDNA or gDNA derived from T cells, B-cell-depleted T cells, or PBMCs.

After removal of 1 base from V and 0 bases from J, the junction contained 15 bases not matched to a gene. CDR1 is MGHRA and CDR2 is YSYEKL in the germline V gene. The CDR3 is 21 residues long. The authors' processing: Nucleated cell counts were estimated from reference gene primer amplification. Produced via immunoSEQ multiplex PCR; TCRdb's table is partial and in-frame only. D and trimming were read from the DNA, whereas the V and J calls and clone size are those reported in that table. The sample contains around 72,000 clones, about 91% of which appear only once. This chain connects TRBV4-1 to TRBJ2-2; 9 bases are shared with TRBD1. What was sequenced was peripheral blood. The clonotype was recovered from a human donor with active COVID-19. The donor label of this sample is uncertain. In nucleotides, the CDR3 is TGCGCCAGCAGCCAAGGACGGGGACAGGGAAAATCGAAGGCGAACACCGGGGAGCTGTTTTTT. It codes for CASSQGRGQGKSKANTGELFF.